This T cell receptor (beta chain) originates from a study of blood T cell repertoires in COVID-19. Study-level information: Sites across the United States, Italy and Spain contributed samples from acute and convalescent COVID-19.

The table came from immunoSEQ multiplex PCR; TCRdb's copy has only in-frame clones and leaves some out. The profile shows roughly 200,000 clones, about 85% of them singletons. Recovered status applied to Cohort 3 donors who had two consecutive negative PCRs. It also applied to those with clearance or with symptom resolution. This clone has only a few counts. The origin of this receptor is a woman between 25 and 40 years old who had recovered from COVID-19. The sequencing input was PBMCs or T cells enriched from blood (not recorded which).

The CDR3 coding sequence is TGTGCCAGTGCCCCAGGGGGTCGCGGTGAGCAGTTCTTC. Translation: CASAPGGRGEQFF. This chain joins TRBV19 and TRBJ2-1; TRBD1 matches 7 bases. Losses at the gene ends were 8 bases for V and 9 bases for J; bases not matched to a gene: 10. The CDR3 runs to 13 residues. Germline V gives CDR1 LNHDA, CDR2 SQIVND (reference sequence).